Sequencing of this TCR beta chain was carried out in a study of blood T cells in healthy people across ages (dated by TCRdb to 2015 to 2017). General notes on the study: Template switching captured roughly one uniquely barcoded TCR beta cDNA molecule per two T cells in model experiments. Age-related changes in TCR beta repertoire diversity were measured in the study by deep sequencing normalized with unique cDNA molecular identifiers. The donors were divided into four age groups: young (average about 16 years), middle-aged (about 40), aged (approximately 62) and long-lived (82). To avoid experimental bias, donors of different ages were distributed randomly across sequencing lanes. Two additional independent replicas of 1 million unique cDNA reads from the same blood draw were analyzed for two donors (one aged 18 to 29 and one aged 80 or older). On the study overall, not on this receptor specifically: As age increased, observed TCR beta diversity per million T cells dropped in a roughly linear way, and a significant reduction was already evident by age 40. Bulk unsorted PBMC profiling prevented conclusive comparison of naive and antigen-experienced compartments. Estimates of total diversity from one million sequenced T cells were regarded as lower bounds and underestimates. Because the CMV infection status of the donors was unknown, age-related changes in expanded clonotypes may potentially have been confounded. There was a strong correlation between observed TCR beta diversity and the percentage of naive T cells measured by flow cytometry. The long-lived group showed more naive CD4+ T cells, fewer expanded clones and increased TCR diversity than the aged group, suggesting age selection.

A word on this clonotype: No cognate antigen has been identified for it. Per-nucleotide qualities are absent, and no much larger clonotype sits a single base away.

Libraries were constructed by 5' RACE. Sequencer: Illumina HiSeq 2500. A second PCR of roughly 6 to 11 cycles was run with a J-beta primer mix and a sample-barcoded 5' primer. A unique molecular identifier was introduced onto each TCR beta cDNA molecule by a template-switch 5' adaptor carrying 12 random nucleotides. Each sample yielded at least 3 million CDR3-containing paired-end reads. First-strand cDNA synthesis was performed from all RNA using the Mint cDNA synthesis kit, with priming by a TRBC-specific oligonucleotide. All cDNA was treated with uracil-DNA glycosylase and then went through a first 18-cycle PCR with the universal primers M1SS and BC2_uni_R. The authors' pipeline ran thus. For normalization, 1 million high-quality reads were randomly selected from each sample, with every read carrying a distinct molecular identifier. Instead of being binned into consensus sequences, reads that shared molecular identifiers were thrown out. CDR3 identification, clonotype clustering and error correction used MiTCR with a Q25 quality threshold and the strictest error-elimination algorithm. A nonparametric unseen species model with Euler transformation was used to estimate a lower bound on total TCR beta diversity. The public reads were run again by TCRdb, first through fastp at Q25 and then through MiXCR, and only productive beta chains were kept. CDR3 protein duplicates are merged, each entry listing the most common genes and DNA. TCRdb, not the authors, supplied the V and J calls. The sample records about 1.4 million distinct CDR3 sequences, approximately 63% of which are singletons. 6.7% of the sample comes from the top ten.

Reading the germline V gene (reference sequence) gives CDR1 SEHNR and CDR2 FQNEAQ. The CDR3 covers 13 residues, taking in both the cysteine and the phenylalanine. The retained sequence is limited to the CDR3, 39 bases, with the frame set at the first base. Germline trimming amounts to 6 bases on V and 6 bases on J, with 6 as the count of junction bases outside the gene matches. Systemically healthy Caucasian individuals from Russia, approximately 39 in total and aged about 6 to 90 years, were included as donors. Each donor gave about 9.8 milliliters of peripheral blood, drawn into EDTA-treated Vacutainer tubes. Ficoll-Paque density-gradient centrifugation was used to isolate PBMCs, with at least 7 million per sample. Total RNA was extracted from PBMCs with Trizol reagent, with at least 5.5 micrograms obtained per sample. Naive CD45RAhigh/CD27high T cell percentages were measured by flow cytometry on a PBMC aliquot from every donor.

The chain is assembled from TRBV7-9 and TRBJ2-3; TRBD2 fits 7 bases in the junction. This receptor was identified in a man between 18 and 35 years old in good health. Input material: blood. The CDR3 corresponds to CASRGGFGDTQYF. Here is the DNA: TGTGCCAGCAGGGGAGGGTTTGGGGATACGCAGTATTTT.